This is a list of T cell receptor beta chains from one sample in a study of T cell responses to AZD1222 COVID-19 vaccine. Repertoires were generated with immunoSEQ multiplex PCR, while TCRdb's copy carries only in-frame clones and drops some. Of roughly 100,000 clones in the sample, 90% were seen once. Sequencing used peripheral blood, obtained on day 0 of AZD1222 vaccination. Every receptor here comes from an adult in good health. CDR3s include the opening cysteine and the closing phenylalanine or tryptophan. The order of the fields is J gene, clone size, V gene, D gene, CDR3 DNA, CDR3 protein. D genes are given only for firm matches. Rows give clone size only sometimes, using once, few, many, or a class for an expanded clone.

TRBJ1-4 NA TRBV5-1 NA TGCGCCAGCAGCTTAGGGCAGGGCAGAGAAAAACTGTTTTTT CASSLGQGREKLFF
TRBJ1-5 few TRBV7-2 NA TGTGCCAGCGGGCCCTATAGCAATCAGCCCCAGCATTTT CASGPYSNQPQHF
TRBJ1-2 NA TRBV15 NA TGTGCCACCAGCAGAGATCGAACAGGGAACGGCTACACCTTC CATSRDRTGNGYTF
TRBJ2-3 once TRBV5-1 NA TGCGCCAGCAGCTCCGGGGCGGGCACAGATACGCAGTATTTT CASSSGAGTDTQYF
TRBJ1-1 NA TRBV4-1 NA TGCGCCAGCAGCCAAAGACTGACGAACACTGAAGCTTTCTTT CASSQRLTNTEAFF
TRBJ2-1 NA TRBV5-1 NA TGCGCCAGCAAACTTAACCCCTACAATGAGCAGTTCTTC CASKLNPYNEQFF
TRBJ2-2 once TRBV6-4 NA TGTGCCAGCAGAGGGAGCGGGGAGCTGTTTTTT CASRGSGELFF
TRBJ2-5 NA TRBV5-4 NA TGTGCCAGTGGAGGGGGGGAAGAGACCCAGTACTTC CASGGGEETQYF
TRBJ1-1 NA TRBV7-3 NA TGTGCCAGCAGCGTGAATCAGGTGGGGGGCACTGAAGCTTTCTTT CASSVNQVGGTEAFF
TRBJ1-2 NA TRBV7-2 NA TGTGCCAGCAGCCCCACCCGGACGGTCAACTATGGCTACACCTTC CASSPTRTVNYGYTF
TRBJ2-3 NA TRBV11-3 TRBD1 TGTGCCAGCAGCTCAGACAGGGGGAGCACAGATACGCAGTATTTT CASSSDRGSTDTQYF
TRBJ1-4 NA TRBV2 TRBD1 TGTGCCAGCAGTGGAGGGGGCTTTGAAAAACTGTTTTTT CASSGGGFEKLFF
TRBJ2-7 NA TRBV11-2 NA TGTGCCAGCAGCTTAAGCGAGACCGCGGTGGGCGAGCAGTACTTC CASSLSETAVGEQYF
TRBJ1-1 few TRBV2 NA TGTGCCAGCAAGACGCCGTTAGAAGCTTTCTTT CASKTPLEAFF
TRBJ1-1 NA TRBV19 NA TGTGCCAGTAATCCCTCGGGCACAGGGGAAGCTTTCTTT CASNPSGTGEAFF
TRBJ1-5 NA TRBV7-2 TRBD1 TGTGCCAGCAGCTTAGCGGGACAGGGCAATCAGCCCCAGCATTTT CASSLAGQGNQPQHF
TRBJ1-1 NA TRBV7-2 TRBD1 TGTGCCAGCAGCCCGAACGGACCAGGGGGCACTGAAGCTTTCTTT CASSPNGPGGTEAFF
TRBJ2-1 once TRBV28 NA TGTGCCAGCGAGCGGAGCTACAATGAGCAGTTCTTC CASERSYNEQFF
TRBJ1-4 NA TRBV6-4 NA TGTGCCAGCAGTGAAGGCCAGGGAGGTGAAAAACTGTTTTTT CASSEGQGGEKLFF
TRBJ2-2 few TRBV10-1 TRBD2 TGCGCCAGCAGTGATCGACTAGCGGGAGGATTCGGGGAGCTGTTTTTT CASSDRLAGGFGELFF
TRBJ2-3 NA TRBV9 TRBD2 TGTGCCAGCAGCGTTCGAAGCGGGAGTGGCACAGATACGCAGTATTTT CASSVRSGSGTDTQYF
TRBJ2-1 NA TRBV6-5 NA TGTGCCAGCAGGACAAGCGGTCTCTCCTACAATGAGCAGTTCTTC CASRTSGLSYNEQFF